The clone carrying this T cell receptor beta chain was counted only a few times. This sample was taken from a study of response to subunit inactivated influenza vaccine. TCRdb independently ran MiXCR on the RT-PCR reads; one entry per CDR3 protein. Of 180,000 or so distinct CDR3 sequences listed, approximately 12% are singletons. Germline CDR1 reads SEHNR; CDR2 reads FQNEAQ (reference sequence). The CDR3 totals 12 residues. V was pared by 10 bases and J by 0 bases, with 9 bases between. This sample also belongs to another study, concerning T cells expressing NK-cell markers. That work contributes: 5'RACE template switching with UMIs produced the TCR beta cDNA. Of eight sequenced donors, seven were HCMV-seropositive and one HCMV-seronegative. The sorts in several experiments were restricted to alpha-beta TCR T cells by an anti-gamma-delta TCR antibody. Dominant NKG2C+ clonotypes accounted for 1.0-7.0% of CD8+ T cells in more than 5 donors. In several donors, these clonotypes also led the CD3+CD56-NKG2C+ fraction.

Sequencing used CD8+ T cells sorted from PBMCs, obtained approximately 12 days after vaccination. The chain recombines TRBV7-9 with TRBJ2-5; TRBD1 is a possible D gene (6 bases). The sequence was collected from a man in his fifties who received an inactivated influenza vaccine. The CDR3 loop reads CATDRYQETQYF. The CDR3 DNA is TGTGCCACGGACAGATACCAAGAGACCCAGTACTTC.